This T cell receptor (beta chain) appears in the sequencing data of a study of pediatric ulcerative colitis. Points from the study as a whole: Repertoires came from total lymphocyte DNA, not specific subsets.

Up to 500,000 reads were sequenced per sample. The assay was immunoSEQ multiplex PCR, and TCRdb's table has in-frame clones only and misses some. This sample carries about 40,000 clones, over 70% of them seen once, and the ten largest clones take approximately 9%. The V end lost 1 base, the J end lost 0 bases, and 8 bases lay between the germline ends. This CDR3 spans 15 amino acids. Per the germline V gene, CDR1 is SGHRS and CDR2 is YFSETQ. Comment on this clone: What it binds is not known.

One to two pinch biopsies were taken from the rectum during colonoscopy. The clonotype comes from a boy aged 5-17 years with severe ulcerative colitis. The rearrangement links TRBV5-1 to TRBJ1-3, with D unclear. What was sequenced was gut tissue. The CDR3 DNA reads TGCGCCAGCAGCTTGCCAGTTACCTCTGGAAACACCATATATTTT. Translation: CASSLPVTSGNTIYF.